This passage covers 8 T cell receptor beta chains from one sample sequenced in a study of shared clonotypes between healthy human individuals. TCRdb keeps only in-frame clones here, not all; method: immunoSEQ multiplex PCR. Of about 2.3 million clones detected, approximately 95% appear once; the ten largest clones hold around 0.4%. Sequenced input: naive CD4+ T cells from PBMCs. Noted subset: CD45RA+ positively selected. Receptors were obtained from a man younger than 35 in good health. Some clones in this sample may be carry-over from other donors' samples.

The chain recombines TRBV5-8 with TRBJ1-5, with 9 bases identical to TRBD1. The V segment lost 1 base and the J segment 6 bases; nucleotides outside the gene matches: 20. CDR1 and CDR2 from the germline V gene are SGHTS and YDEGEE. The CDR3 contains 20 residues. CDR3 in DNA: TGTGCCAGCAGCTTGCCAGTATTCCCTAATTACAGGGGGCTTAGTCAGCCCCAGCATTTT. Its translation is CASSLPVFPNYRGLSQPQHF. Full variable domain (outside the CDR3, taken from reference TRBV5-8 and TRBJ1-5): EAGVTQSPTHLIKTRGQQATLRCSPISGHTSVYWYQQALGLGLQFLLWYDEGEERNRGNFPPRFSGRQFPNYSSELNVNALELEDSALYLCASSLPVFPNYRGLSQPQHFGDGTRLSIL.

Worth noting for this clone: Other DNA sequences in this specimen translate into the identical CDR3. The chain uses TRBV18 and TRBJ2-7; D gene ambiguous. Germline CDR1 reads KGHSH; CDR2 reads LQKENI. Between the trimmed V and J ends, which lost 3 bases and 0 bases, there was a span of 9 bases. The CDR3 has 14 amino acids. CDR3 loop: CASSPGRLSYEQYF. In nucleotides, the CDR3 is TGTGCCAGCTCACCCGGACGCCTCTCCTACGAGCAGTACTTC.

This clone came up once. The CDR3 is CASLGGAYYGYTF. CDR3 bases: TGTGCCAGCCTAGGGGGCGCTTACTATGGCTACACCTTC. The rearrangement joins TRBV6-1 to TRBJ1-2, with TRBD1 matching 7 bases. The CDR3 runs 13 residues. Losses at the gene ends were 8 bases for V and 3 bases for J; bases not matched to a gene: 6. The germline gives CDR1 MNHNS, CDR2 SASEGT.

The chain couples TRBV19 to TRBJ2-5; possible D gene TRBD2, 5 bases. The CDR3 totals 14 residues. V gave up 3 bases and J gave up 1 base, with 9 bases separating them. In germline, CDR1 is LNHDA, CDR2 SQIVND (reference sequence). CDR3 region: CASSIRRSQETQYF. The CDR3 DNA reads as TGTGCCAGTAGTATCAGGAGGTCCCAAGAGACCCAGTACTTC.

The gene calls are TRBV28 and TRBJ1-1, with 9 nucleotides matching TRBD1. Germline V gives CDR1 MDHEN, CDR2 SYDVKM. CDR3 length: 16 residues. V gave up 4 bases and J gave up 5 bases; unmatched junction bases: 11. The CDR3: CASSSRTGAFYTEAFF. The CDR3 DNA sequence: TGTGCCAGCAGTTCCAGGACAGGGGCGTTTTATACTGAAGCTTTCTTT. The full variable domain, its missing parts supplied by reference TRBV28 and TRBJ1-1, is DVKVTQSSRYLVKRTGEKVFLECVQDMDHENMFWYRQDPGLGLRLIYFSYDVKMKEKGDIPEGYSVSREKKERFSLILESASTNQTSMYLCASSSRTGAFYTEAFFGQGTRLTVV.

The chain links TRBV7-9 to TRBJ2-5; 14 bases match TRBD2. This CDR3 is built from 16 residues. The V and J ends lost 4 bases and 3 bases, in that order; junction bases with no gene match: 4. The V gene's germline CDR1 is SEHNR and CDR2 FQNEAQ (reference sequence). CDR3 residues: CASSSRTSGGKETQYF. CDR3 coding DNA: TGTGCCAGCAGCTCCCGGACTAGCGGGGGGAAAGAGACCCAGTACTTC.

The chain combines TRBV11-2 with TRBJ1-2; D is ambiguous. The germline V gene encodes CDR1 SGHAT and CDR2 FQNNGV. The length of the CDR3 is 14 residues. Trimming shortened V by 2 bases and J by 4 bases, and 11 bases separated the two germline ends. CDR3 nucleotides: TGTGCCAGCAGCTTAATCCAGACGTCCTATGGCTACACCTTC. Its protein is CASSLIQTSYGYTF.

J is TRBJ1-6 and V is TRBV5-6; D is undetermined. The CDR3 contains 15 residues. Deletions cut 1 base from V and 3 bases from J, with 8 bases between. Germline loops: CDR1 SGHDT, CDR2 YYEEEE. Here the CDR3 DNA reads TGTGCCAGCAGCTTGCGTCAGCACTATAATTCACCCCTCCACTTT. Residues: CASSLRQHYNSPLHF.